This entry describes one T cell receptor (beta chain). The antigen remains unidentified. These data come from a study of T cell responses to AZD1222 COVID-19 vaccine. The wider study: Pooling covered second doses at about 4 or about 12 weeks.

Profiling relied on immunoSEQ multiplex PCR, and the TCRdb table lists in-frame clones only, not all of them. The repertoire holds around 92,000 clones, with around 86% as singletons. General study points: As reported, nearly half of all spike-specific TCRs target variant regions that are unmutated. The peak T cell response came first, and repertoires were sampled only after it. Clonal diversity was possibly underestimated; the donors were predominantly white British and more often female.

Trimming removed 7 bases at V and 0 bases at J, with 12 bases between. Germline-derived CDR1 and CDR2 are SNHLY and FYNNEI. The CDR3 has 14 amino acids. The rearrangement uses TRBV2 and TRBJ1-1; D is undetermined. This TCR was recovered from an adult in good health. This specimen was peripheral blood, taken on day 0 of AZD1222 vaccination. The CDR3 sequence is CASNPDNLNTEAFF. For the CDR3, the DNA is TGTGCCAGCAACCCAGACAACTTGAACACTGAAGCTTTCTTT.